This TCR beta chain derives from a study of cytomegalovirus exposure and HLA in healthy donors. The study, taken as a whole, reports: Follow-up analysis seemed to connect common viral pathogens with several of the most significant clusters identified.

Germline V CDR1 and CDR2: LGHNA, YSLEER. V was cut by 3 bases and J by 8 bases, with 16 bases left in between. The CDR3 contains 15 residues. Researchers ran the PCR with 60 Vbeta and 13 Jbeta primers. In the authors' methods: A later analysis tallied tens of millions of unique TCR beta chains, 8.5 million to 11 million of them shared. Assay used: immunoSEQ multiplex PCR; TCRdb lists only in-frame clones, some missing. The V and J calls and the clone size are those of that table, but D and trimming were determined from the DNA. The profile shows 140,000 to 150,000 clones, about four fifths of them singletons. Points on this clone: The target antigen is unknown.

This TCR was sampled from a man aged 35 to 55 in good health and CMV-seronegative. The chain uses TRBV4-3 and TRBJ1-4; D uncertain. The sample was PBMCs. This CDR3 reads CASSHLGSGGEKLFF. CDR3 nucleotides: TGCGCCAGCAGCCACTTAGGGAGTGGTGGGGAAAAACTGTTTTTT.